The 30 T cell receptor beta chains presented below share a single source sample, sequenced in a study of technical replicates of blood from a handful of donors (dated by TCRdb to 2016 to 2017). The library relied on the immunoSEQ multiplex PCR assay. In its TCRdb copy, this immuneACCESS table keeps in-frame sequences only and misses some clones. Where compared with another copy, unresolved V genes explain less than half of these, and the others have no known cause. In all, the sample holds 100,000 or so clones, and approximately 96% of those were seen once. 0.36% of the sample goes to the ten largest clones. Source material: T cells isolated from PBMCs. The receptors come from a human donor in good health.

This chain connects TRBV19 to TRBJ1-5; possibly TRBD1 for D (6 bases). The CDR3 has 19 residues. In germline, CDR1 is LNHDA, CDR2 SQIVND (reference sequence). Trimming pared 1 base from V and 0 bases from J, leaving 19 bases between. CDR3 nucleotide sequence: TGTGCCAGTAGTATAGGGGGACAAGGGGCTTACTATAGCAATCAGCCCCAGCATTTT. Amino acids: CASSIGGQGAYYSNQPQHF.

This chain connects TRBV19 to TRBJ1-2; tentatively, D is TRBD1 (6 bases). CDR1 and CDR2 from the germline V gene are LNHDA and SQIVND (reference sequence). The CDR3 has 14 amino acids. Trimming shortened V by 4 bases and J by 6 bases, and 15 bases separated the two germline ends. This chain's CDR3 is CASSNTGRANGYTF. The CDR3 DNA follows: TGTGCCAGTAGTAACACAGGGAGGGCGAATGGCTACACCTTC.

This chain links TRBV29-1 with TRBJ1-1, with no clear D. CDR1 SQVTM and CDR2 ANQGSEA come from the germline V gene. This CDR3 has 13 amino acids. Trimming left V 0 bases short and J 1 base short, with 6 bases between. The CDR3 coding sequence is TGCAGCGTTGAAGACAGACAGAACACTGAAGCTTTCTTT. This codes for CSVEDRQNTEAFF. Full variable domain (rest looked up from reference TRBV29-1 and TRBJ1-1): SAVISQKPSRDICQRGTSLTIQCQVDSQVTMMFWYRQQPGQSLTLIATANQGSEATYESGFVIDKFPISRPNLTFSTLTVSNMSPEDSSIYLCSVEDRQNTEAFFGQGTRLTVV.

V gene TRBV27 combines with J gene TRBJ2-1; D remains ambiguous. Per the germline V gene, CDR1 is MNHEY and CDR2 is SMNVEV (reference sequence). This CDR3 spans 15 amino acids. Deletions cut 3 bases from V and 2 bases from J, with 11 bases between. This CDR3 is CASSFEGVAYNEQFF. The CDR3 DNA reads TGTGCCAGCAGTTTCGAAGGAGTCGCCTACAATGAGCAGTTCTTC.

The V call is TRBV28, the J call TRBJ2-1; TRBD2 aligns across 12 bases. Germline CDR1 is MDHEN and CDR2 is SYDVKM. This CDR3 is 16 amino acids long. V shed 5 bases, J shed 2 bases, and the junction held 4 bases outside the gene matches. This chain's CDR3 is CASSETSGSTYNEQFF. In DNA, the CDR3 is TGTGCCAGCAGTGAGACTAGCGGGAGCACCTACAATGAGCAGTTCTTC.

The chain couples TRBV7-2 to TRBJ2-7, with 9 bases matching TRBD2. The CDR3 consists of 14 residues. Trimming at V came to 1 base and at J to 6 bases, leaving 4 bases not matched to a gene. Germline V lookup: CDR1 SGHTA, CDR2 FQGNSA. CDR3 sequence (DNA): TGTGCCAGCAGCTTAGGTAGCGGGAGAGGCGAGCAGTACTTC. This codes for CASSLGSGRGEQYF.

This chain connects TRBV9 to TRBJ2-3, with D maybe TRBD2 (6 bases). Trimming pared 3 bases from V and 4 bases from J, leaving 18 bases between. Germline V gives CDR1 SGDLS, CDR2 YYNGEE. CDR3 length equals 16 residues. CDR3 sequence reads: CASSATRERKSDTQYF. CDR3 DNA: TGTGCCAGCAGCGCGACCCGGGAGAGAAAGTCAGATACGCAGTATTTT.

This rearrangement joins TRBV19 to TRBJ2-3; D gene uncertain. This CDR3 has 16 amino acids. Deletions cut 7 bases from V and 2 bases from J, with 19 bases between. The germline V gene encodes CDR1 LNHDA and CDR2 SQIVND (reference sequence). CDR3 in DNA: TGTGCCAGTATTCAAAAAGTACAGCCGTTCACAGATACGCAGTATTTT. Residues: CASIQKVQPFTDTQYF. Full variable domain (remainder filled in from reference TRBV19 and TRBJ2-3): DGGITQSPKYLFRKEGQNVTLSCEQNLNHDAMYWYRQDPGQGLRLIYYSQIVNDFQKGDIAEGYSVSREKKESFPLTVTSAQKNPTAFYLCASIQKVQPFTDTQYFGPGTRLTVL.

This rearrangement joins TRBV5-1 to TRBJ1-2, with 7 bases fitting TRBD1. Germline CDR1 reads SGHRS; CDR2 reads YFSETQ. The CDR3 is 16 amino acids. The ends lost 3 bases at V and 0 bases at J; junction bases unmatched: 8. This chain's CDR3 is CASSSSGTATNYGYTF. CDR3 in DNA: TGCGCCAGCAGCTCATCCGGGACAGCAACTAACTATGGCTACACCTTC.

The chain employs TRBV19 and TRBJ2-2; 13 positions match TRBD2. Germline CDR1 reads LNHDA; CDR2 reads SQIVND (reference sequence). The CDR3 runs 16 residues. V lost 6 bases, J lost 7 bases, and 8 bases stayed unmatched. The CDR3 region has the DNA TGTGCCAGTAGGGTACTAGCGGGAGGGCCGTACGGGGAGCTGTTTTTT. Residues: CASRVLAGGPYGELFF. Drawing the rest from reference TRBV19 and TRBJ2-2, the complete variable domain is DGGITQSPKYLFRKEGQNVTLSCEQNLNHDAMYWYRQDPGQGLRLIYYSQIVNDFQKGDIAEGYSVSREKKESFPLTVTSAQKNPTAFYLCASRVLAGGPYGELFFGEGSRLTVL.

This clone was recorded a few times. This chain links TRBV19 with TRBJ1-1, with D hard to call. CDR3 length: 13 residues. Trimming removed 5 bases from V and 2 bases from J, with 9 bases in between. Germline assignment: CDR1 LNHDA and CDR2 SQIVND (reference sequence). The chain's CDR3 is CASSFGLNTEAFF. The CDR3 DNA reads TGTGCCAGTAGTTTTGGGCTAAACACTGAAGCTTTCTTT.

The chain joins TRBV18 to TRBJ2-7; 7 bases line up with TRBD1. Germline-derived CDR1 and CDR2 are KGHSH and LQKENI. V dropped 3 bases and J dropped 4; count of bases not matched to a gene: 9. This CDR3 region has 15 residues. The CDR3 reads CASSPKKGAVYEQYF. CDR3 coding DNA: TGTGCCAGCTCACCGAAGAAGGGGGCGGTGTACGAGCAGTACTTC.

This chain joins TRBV28 and TRBJ1-1, with D perhaps matching TRBD1 (5 bases). Germline V gene sequence: CDR1 MDHEN, CDR2 SYDVKM. The CDR3 loop spans 15 amino acids. Trimming stripped 6 bases from V and 1 base from J, with 15 bases between. DNA of the CDR3: TGTGCCAGCAGCCCCACAAGTAGGGGGAACACTGAAGCTTTCTTT. Its protein product is CASSPTSRGNTEAFF.

This sequence joins TRBV9 and TRBJ2-3; 7 nucleotides align to TRBD2. The germline V gene has CDR1 SGDLS and CDR2 YYNGEE. V shed 3 bases and J 4 bases; nucleotides not matched to a gene: 5. CDR3 length: 14 residues. DNA of the CDR3: TGTGCCAGCAGCGGGGGAGGGAGTGCAGATACGCAGTATTTT. Protein sequence: CASSGGGSADTQYF.

The chain couples TRBV5-8 to TRBJ2-3; 7 bases agree with TRBD1. CDR1 and CDR2 from the germline V gene are SGHTS and YDEGEE. The CDR3 covers 17 residues. V was clipped by 3 bases and J by 0 bases; unmatched bases: 10. The CDR3 is CASSWGGGTASTDTQYF. CDR3 nucleotide sequence: TGTGCCAGCAGCTGGGGTGGTGGGACAGCTAGCACAGATACGCAGTATTTT.

The rearrangement joins TRBV29-1 to TRBJ1-2; no firm D call. Germline loops: CDR1 SQVTM, CDR2 ANQGSEA. The CDR3 extends over 11 amino acids. V lost 4 bases to trimming and J lost 8 bases, with 11 bases between them. This chain's CDR3 is CSVGGERGYTF. CDR3 sequence (DNA): TGCAGCGTTGGGGGAGAAAGAGGCTACACCTTC.

The chain has TRBV5-6 and TRBJ2-6, with D possibly TRBD1 on 5 matching bases. Per the germline V gene, CDR1 is SGHDT and CDR2 is YYEEEE. This CDR3 is built from 18 residues. The ends were cut back, 0 bases at V and 0 bases at J, with 13 bases in the middle. The CDR3 loop reads CASSLVQGKDSGANVLTF. The CDR3 bases are TGTGCCAGCAGCTTGGTTCAGGGAAAAGACTCTGGGGCCAACGTCCTGACTTTC.

The CDR3 sequence is CSVGPLAGGTGELFF. The CDR3, as DNA: TGCAGCGTGGGGCCGCTAGCGGGAGGAACCGGGGAGCTGTTTTTT. The chain links TRBV29-1 to TRBJ2-2; 11 bases fit TRBD2. Germline values: CDR1 SQVTM, CDR2 ANQGSEA. Losses at the gene ends were 6 bases for V and 5 bases for J; bases not matched to a gene: 8. The CDR3 runs to 15 residues.

V usage is TRBV9 and J usage is TRBJ2-5, with TRBD2 matching 7 bases. After removal of 4 bases from V and 4 bases from J, the junction contained 10 bases not matched to a gene. CDR3 length: 15 residues. Germline lookup yields CDR1 SGDLS and CDR2 YYNGEE. The CDR3 DNA reads as TGTGCCAGCAGCTCAAACGGACTAGTCGTAGAGACCCAGTACTTC. Amino acids: CASSSNGLVVETQYF.

The chain carries TRBV7-3 and TRBJ2-7; 10 bases are shared with TRBD1. CDR1 SGHTA and CDR2 FQGTGA come from the germline V gene. V lost 5 bases to trimming and J lost 4 bases; unmatched junction nucleotides: 5. This CDR3 region has 14 residues. The CDR3 reads CASSPRQGAYEQYF. DNA of the CDR3: TGTGCCAGCAGCCCCAGACAGGGGGCGTACGAGCAGTACTTC.

This clone was recorded once. The chain uses TRBV5-4 and TRBJ1-1; 8 bases align to TRBD1. CDR3 size: 13 residues. Germline CDR1 SGHNT, CDR2 YYREEE (reference sequence). After removal of 4 bases from V and 2 bases from J, the junction contained 1 base not matched to a gene. This CDR3 is CASSGQGNTEAFF. The DNA of the CDR3 is TGTGCCAGCAGCGGACAGGGAAACACTGAAGCTTTCTTT. Using reference TRBV5-4 and TRBJ1-1 for the parts outside the CDR3, the full variable domain is ETGVTQSPTHLIKTRGQQVTLRCSSQSGHNTVSWYQQALGQGPQFIFQYYREEENGRGNFPPRFSGLQFPNYSSELNVNALELDDSALYLCASSGQGNTEAFFGQGTRLTVV.

This clone was seen once. The J gene is TRBJ2-7, the V gene TRBV6-4; D unresolved. The CDR3 covers 16 residues. V was pared by 2 bases and J by 0 bases, with 14 bases between. The germline V gene encodes CDR1 MRHNA and CDR2 SNTAGT. CDR3 nucleotides: TGTGCCAGCAGTGACCCCAGACAATCCCGCTCCTACGAGCAGTACTTC. It specifies CASSDPRQSRSYEQYF.

The chain links TRBV19 to TRBJ2-7; TRBD2 is a possible D gene (6 bases). Germline V gene sequence: CDR1 LNHDA, CDR2 SQIVND (reference sequence). V was cut by 7 bases and J by 5 bases, with 12 bases left in between. The CDR3 consists of 12 residues. The CDR3 here is CASTPGGNEQYF. The CDR3 bases are TGTGCCAGTACCCCCGGAGGGAACGAGCAGTACTTC.

The rearrangement uses TRBV15 and TRBJ2-3; D possibly corresponds to TRBD1 (6 bases). The V and J ends lost 5 bases and 2 bases respectively, with 14 bases between them. The germline V gene encodes CDR1 LNHNV and CDR2 YYDKDF (reference sequence). This CDR3 has 15 amino acids. For the CDR3, the DNA is TGTGCCACCAGCGTGACCAGGGGTCCCACAGATACGCAGTATTTT. It is translated as CATSVTRGPTDTQYF.

The CDR3 coding sequence is TGTGCCAGCAGTTTAAGATCATGGAGGGGTCTGGGCACTGAAGCTTTCTTT. It encodes CASSLRSWRGLGTEAFF. The V and J genes are TRBV27 and TRBJ1-1; the D gene is possibly TRBD1 (5 bases). Trimming took off 2 bases at V and 4 bases at J, with 20 bases between the two ends. The CDR3 runs to 17 residues. Germline CDR1 and CDR2: MNHEY and SMNVEV (reference sequence).

Worth noting for this clone: At one boundary the junction diverges from the germline segment, which might be a read error. The chain employs TRBV2 and TRBJ1-4; 8 nucleotides line up with TRBD1. The CDR3 is 15 residues long. Germline V gene sequence: CDR1 SNHLY, CDR2 FYNNEI. DNA for the CDR3: TGTGCCAGCAGGGAAGAGACAGGGGTTAATGAAAAACTGTTTTTT. This gives the protein CASREETGVNEKLFF.

This clone appeared a few times. Other DNA sequences in the sample encode the same CDR3. The chain joins TRBV19 to TRBJ1-2, with 10 bases matching TRBD1. Germline values: CDR1 LNHDA, CDR2 SQIVND (reference sequence). The trim removed 6 bases at V and 3 bases at J, leaving 4 bases unmatched. The CDR3 is 14 residues long. This chain's CDR3 is CASSRTGGDYGYTF. The CDR3 DNA follows: TGTGCCAGTAGCAGGACAGGGGGTGACTATGGCTACACCTTC.

CDR3 sequence reads: CASSLSGWGNTEAFF. CDR3 DNA: TGTGCCAGCAGTTTGTCGGGGTGGGGGAACACTGAAGCTTTCTTT. The rearrangement joins TRBV28 to TRBJ1-1; D is unclear. V lost 3 bases and J 1 base, leaving 12 bases between the germline ends. CDR3 length: 15 amino acids. The germline gives CDR1 MDHEN, CDR2 SYDVKM.

V usage is TRBV5-4 and J usage is TRBJ2-7, with 9 bases identical to TRBD2. This CDR3 spans 17 amino acids. CDR1 is SGHNT and CDR2 is YYREEE in the germline V gene (reference sequence). J lost 0 bases, V lost 4 bases, and 11 bases had no gene match. The CDR3 DNA reads TGTGCCAGCAGCCCTATGCCGACTAGCGGCAGCTCCTACGAGCAGTACTTC. It codes for CASSPMPTSGSSYEQYF.

The chain uses TRBV9 and TRBJ2-2, with D perhaps matching TRBD1 (5 bases). The CDR3 is 13 residues long. V lost 3 bases and J 6 bases, leaving 9 bases between the germline ends. CDR1 and CDR2 from the germline V gene are SGDLS and YYNGEE. In DNA form, the CDR3 reads TGTGCCAGCAGCGCGCTGGGGCCCGGGGAGCTGTTTTTT. Translation gives CASSALGPGELFF.